The rows below give T cell receptor beta chains drawn from one sample of a study of molecular identifiers for immune sequencing clone quantification. TCRdb reprocessed the PCR reads with MiXCR, giving one entry per CDR3 protein. The sample includes fewer than 350,000 distinct CDR3 sequences, 24% of them seen just once. Input material: naive CD8+ T cells from blood, with Jurkat cell RNA spiked in. The receptors come from a human donor in good health. Some libraries in this study had Jurkat cell RNA spiked in. The CDR3 runs from the conserved cysteine through the conserved F or W. A D gene is named only where the DNA matches it firmly. Expanded clones get a size class; other rows say once, few or many, or leave the size out.

V	size	D	J	DNA	CDR3
TRBV4-1	many	TRBD2	TRBJ2-7	TGCGCCAGCCGGGGGGGATTCGGCGGAGAACTAGCGGGGCAGTACTTC	CASRGGFGGELAGQYF
TRBV9	few	TRBD1	TRBJ1-1	TGTGCCAGCAGCGTTCCAGGGGGCGCGACTCCTCCGAACGTTATACCCATGAACACTGAAGCTTTCTTT	CASSVPGGATPPNVIPMNTEAFF
TRBV6-5	NA	TRBD1	TRBJ1-4	TGTGCCAGCAGTTACTGGCCTGGACAGGGTCAAAAACTGTTTTTT	CASSYWPGQGQKLFF
TRBV12-3/TRBV12-4	few	TRBD1	TRBJ1-3	TGTGCCAGCAGCCTACAGGGGCCTGGAAACACCATATATTTT	CASSLQGPGNTIYF
TRBV5-4	few	NA	TRBJ2-7	TGTGCCAGCAGCTCCCGGGGACAAAACTACGAGCAGTACTTC	CASSSRGQNYEQYF
TRBV20-1	few	NA	TRBJ1-1	TGCAGTGCTAGAGAGATGGGAGGGGGTATCACTGAAGCTTTCTTT	CSAREMGGGITEAFF
TRBV6-2/TRBV6-3	NA	TRBD2	TRBJ2-1	TGTGCCAGCAGTATCTCTAGCGGAGAAAACAATGAGCAGTTCTTC	CASSISSGENNEQFF
TRBV24-1	NA	NA	TRBJ1-1	TGTGCCACCAGTGATCCCCTGGCGGGGCAGGAAGCTTTCTTT	CATSDPLAGQEAFF
TRBV7-9	once	NA	TRBJ1-6	TGTGCCAGCAGCCGCAGCCGGGACCCCTCACCCCTCCACTTT	CASSRSRDPSPLHF
TRBV25-1	many	TRBD1	TRBJ1-1	TGTGCCAGCCGACAGGGAGCTGAAGCTTTCTTT	CASRQGAEAFF
TRBV28	NA	TRBD1	TRBJ2-6	TGTGCCAGCAGCCCAGGGGGCGTAGGGACCAACGTCCTGACTTTC	CASSPGGVGTNVLTF
TRBV27	few	NA	TRBJ1-5	TGTGCCAGCAGTTTTAGTTCGAGTCAGCCCCAGCATTTT	CASSFSSSQPQHF
TRBV7-2	NA	NA	TRBJ2-1	TGTGCCAGCAGCTTATACCCCGGGGCTGTGGCCTACGAGGAGCAGTTCTTC	CASSLYPGAVAYEEQFF
TRBV4-1	few	NA	TRBJ1-5	TGCGCCAGCAGCCAAGATTCCCCCGGGACATTAGGCAATCAGCCCCAGCATTTT	CASSQDSPGTLGNQPQHF
TRBV19	NA	TRBD1	TRBJ2-1	TGTGCCAGTAGGCCCGGGACAGGGTACAATGAGCAGTTCTTC	CASRPGTGYNEQFF
TRBV4-3	many	TRBD2	TRBJ2-7	TGTGCCAGCAGCCCGGGGCTAGCGGGGCCCTACGAGCAGTACTTC	CASSPGLAGPYEQYF
TRBV29-1	many	NA	TRBJ2-3	TGCAGCGTCGTAAAGGCGGTTCGCACAGATACGCAGTATTTT	CSVVKAVRTDTQYF
TRBV10-3	NA	TRBD1	TRBJ2-3	TGTGCCATCACCGGGACAGGCAACACAGATACGCAGTATTTT	CAITGTGNTDTQYF
TRBV6-1	NA	NA	TRBJ2-7	TGTGCCAGCAGTGAACGATCACCCTACGAGCAGTACTTC	CASSERSPYEQYF
TRBV6-6	NA	NA	TRBJ1-4	TGTGCCAGCAGTCCCCACTCCCTCACTAATGAAAAACTGTTTTTT	CASSPHSLTNEKLFF
TRBV30	many	TRBD1	TRBJ2-7	TGTGCCTGGAGTGTAACAGGGGGCATCGACGAGCAGTACTTC	CAWSVTGGIDEQYF
TRBV10-3	NA	NA	TRBJ2-1	TGTGCCATCACTGAAGAAACCTACAATGAGCAGTTCTTC	CAITEETYNEQFF
TRBV28	NA	TRBD2	TRBJ2-7	TGTGCCAGCAGTTTATCATCGGGGGGGCACGAGCAGTACTTC	CASSLSSGGHEQYF
TRBV4-1	NA	TRBD2	TRBJ2-7	TGCGCCAGCAGCCAAATCTCCGGACTAGCGGGGGGTGAGCAGTACTTC	CASSQISGLAGGEQYF
TRBV6-5	many	NA	TRBJ2-4	TGTGCCAGCAGCCCCGCCGGGGTATGGGGCAAAAACATTCAGTACTTC	CASSPAGVWGKNIQYF
TRBV5-1	many	NA	TRBJ1-5	TGCGCCAGCAGCTTGGGGCAGGCCAATCAGCCCCAGCATTTT	CASSLGQANQPQHF
TRBV4-1	NA	NA	TRBJ2-3	TGCGCCAGCGGCCCCGGGTCCGCCACAGATACGCAGTATTTT	CASGPGSATDTQYF
TRBV15	NA	TRBD2	TRBJ2-3	TGTGCCGCCAGCGCAGTAGCGGGATACACAGATACGCAGTATTTT	CAASAVAGYTDTQYF
TRBV27	many	TRBD2	TRBJ2-7	TGTGCCAGCAGTAATCGACTAGCGGGGGACCTTGAGCAGTACTTC	CASSNRLAGDLEQYF
TRBV27	NA	NA	TRBJ2-5	TGTGCCAGCATTCCGGTTCAAGAGACCCAGTACTTC	CASIPVQETQYF
TRBV15	NA	NA	TRBJ1-3	TGTGCCGCCAGCCACAGTAGCTCTGGAAACACCATATATTTT	CAASHSSSGNTIYF
TRBV30	many	NA	TRBJ2-7	TGTGCCTGGAGTGATCACGAGCAGTACTTC	CAWSDHEQYF
TRBV28	many	TRBD2	TRBJ2-1	TGTGCCAGCAGTTCAGGACTAGCGGTGAGCTCCTACAATGAGCAGTTCTTC	CASSSGLAVSSYNEQFF
TRBV7-9	many	NA	TRBJ1-1	TGTGCCAGCAGCAAGCTTGGGGTCGAAGCTTTCTTT	CASSKLGVEAFF
TRBV20-1	NA	TRBD1	TRBJ2-7	TGCAGTGCTAGGAGACAGGGTCCCTACGAGCAGAACTTC	CSARRQGPYEQNF
TRBV7-9	many	NA	TRBJ2-2	TGTGCCAGCAGCTTATTGATTGCAGGAAACACCGGGGAGCTGTTTTTT	CASSLLIAGNTGELFF
TRBV5-6	many	NA	TRBJ2-7	TGTGCCAGCAGCTTGGGGGCCGGTGATGGTGACGAGCAGTACTTC	CASSLGAGDGDEQYF
TRBV4-1	NA	TRBD1	TRBJ1-4	TGCGCCAGCAGCCCAAGACCGGGACAGCTTAATGAAAAACTGTTTTTT	CASSPRPGQLNEKLFF
TRBV9	few	NA	TRBJ2-3	TGTGCCAGCAGCGTGTCGGGGGTCACAGATACGCAGTATTTT	CASSVSGVTDTQYF
TRBV5-3	few	NA	TRBJ1-1	TGTGCCTGCAGCTTCCCCCCTGAAGCTTTCTTT	CACSFPPEAFF
TRBV12-3/TRBV12-4	many	TRBD1	TRBJ2-3	TGTGCCAGCAGAGCCGGCAGGGGGCAAGAAACAGATACGCAGTATTTT	CASRAGRGQETDTQYF
TRBV7-9	many	NA	TRBJ1-1	TGTGCCAGCAGCTTACTAGCCCTGGGAGCTTTCTTT	CASSLLALGAFF
TRBV5-6	NA	NA	TRBJ1-5	TGTGCCAGCAGCTTGCACCCAGGAAGCAATCAGCCCCAGCATTTT	CASSLHPGSNQPQHF
TRBV4-2	few	TRBD2	TRBJ2-2	TGTGCCAGCAGCCAAGCAACCGGGACTAGCGGCCACACCGGGGAGCTGTTTTTT	CASSQATGTSGHTGELFF
TRBV5-6	many	NA	TRBJ2-3	TGTGCCAGCAGCCCCAAGTCAGATACGCAGTATTTT	CASSPKSDTQYF
TRBV30	NA	NA	TRBJ2-7	TGTGCCTGGAGCGGGACCCGAAACGAGCAGTACTTC	CAWSGTRNEQYF
TRBV20-1	NA	TRBD2	TRBJ2-3	TGCAGTGCTAGAGACCCCTTGACGGGAGGGCGGACAGATACGCAGTATTTT	CSARDPLTGGRTDTQYF
TRBV6-6	many	NA	TRBJ1-1	TGTGCCAGCAGTTACTGGGGACTGAACACTGAAGCTTTCTTT	CASSYWGLNTEAFF
TRBV4-2	few	NA	TRBJ1-4	TGTGCCAGCAGCCAATTGGCTGCAACTAATGAAAAACTGTTTTTT	CASSQLAATNEKLFF
TRBV5-3	NA	NA	TRBJ2-5	TGTGCCAGCAGCTTATGGGAATTTCAAGAGACCCAGTACTTC	CASSLWEFQETQYF
TRBV30	few	NA	TRBJ2-5	TGTGCCTGGCCCGCCGGAGAGCCCCAGTACTTC	CAWPAGEPQYF
TRBV28	many	NA	TRBJ1-1	TGTGCCAGCAGTTTAAGTTGGTCTATTGAAGCTTTCTTT	CASSLSWSIEAFF
TRBV3-1	NA	NA	TRBJ2-2	TGTGCCAGCAGCCAAGATGAGGCCGGAACGAACACCGGGGAGCTGTTTTTT	CASSQDEAGTNTGELFF
TRBV6-5	NA	NA	TRBJ1-1	TGTGCCAGCAGTCTAGGACGGGGGGTCGGAACTGAAGCTTTCTTT	CASSLGRGVGTEAFF
TRBV7-9	NA	TRBD1	TRBJ2-2	TGTGCCAGCAGCAACGGAGGACAGGGGAATTTAGTCCGCCTCGGGGAGCTGTTTTTT	CASSNGGQGNLVRLGELFF
TRBV24-1	few	NA	TRBJ1-5	TGTGCCACCAGTGATGAACAGGAGGGACAGCCCCAGCATTTT	CATSDEQEGQPQHF
TRBV11-2	NA	NA	TRBJ2-1	TGTGCCAGCAGCTTAGTATTCGGCCCAGCGGGTGCCTGGAATGAGCAGTTCTTC	CASSLVFGPAGAWNEQFF